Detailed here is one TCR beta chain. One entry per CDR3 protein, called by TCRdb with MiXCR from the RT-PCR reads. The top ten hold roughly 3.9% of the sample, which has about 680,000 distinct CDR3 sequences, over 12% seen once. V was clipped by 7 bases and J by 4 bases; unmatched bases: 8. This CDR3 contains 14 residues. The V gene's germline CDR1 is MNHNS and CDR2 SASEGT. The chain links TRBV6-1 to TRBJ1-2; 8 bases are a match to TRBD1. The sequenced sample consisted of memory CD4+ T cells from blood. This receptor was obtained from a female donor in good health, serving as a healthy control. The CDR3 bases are TGTGCCAGCACGATACGGACAGGGCTCTATGGCTACACCTTC. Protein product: CASTIRTGLYGYTF.